The 18 T cell receptor beta chains below come from one sample, sequenced in a study of technical replicates of blood from a handful of donors. Some clones are missing from TCRdb's copy, which holds only in-frame ones; the method was immunoSEQ multiplex PCR. The sample has about 100,000 clones; around 95% are singletons. Sequenced material: T cells isolated from PBMCs. The receptors were sampled from a human donor in good health.

The chain combines TRBV7-9 with TRBJ1-1, with D perhaps TRBD1 (6 bases). Germline-derived CDR1 and CDR2 are SEHNR and FQNEAQ (reference sequence). The V end lost 4 bases, the J end lost 1 base, and 13 bases lay between the germline ends. The CDR3 sequence is 15 residues long. CDR3 sequence reads: CASSSGTTGNTEAFF. The DNA for the CDR3 is TGTGCCAGCAGCTCGGGGACGACAGGGAACACTGAAGCTTTCTTT. The complete variable domain, with remaining parts taken from reference TRBV7-9 and TRBJ1-1, reads DTGVSQNPRHKITKRGQNVTFRCDPISEHNRLYWYRQTLGQGPEFLTYFQNEAQLEKSRLLSDRFSAERPKGSFSTLEIQRTEQGDSAMYLCASSSGTTGNTEAFFGQGTRLTVV.

V gene TRBV6-6 combines with J gene TRBJ2-1; a weak D match, TRBD1 (6 bases). The CDR3 has 14 residues. Germline V gene sequence: CDR1 MNHNY, CDR2 SVGAGI (reference sequence). Trimming left V 6 bases short and J 6 bases short, with 15 bases between. This CDR3 reads CASRLQGWVNEQFF. DNA for the CDR3: TGTGCCAGCAGACTACAGGGATGGGTCAATGAGCAGTTCTTC.

The V and J genes are TRBV28 and TRBJ2-4; D is uncertain. CDR3 length: 13 residues. Trimming shortened V by 3 bases and J by 1 base, and 4 bases separated the two germline ends. Germline V gene data show CDR1 as MDHEN and CDR2 as SYDVKM. The CDR3 spells CASSFLAKNIQYF. The CDR3 coding sequence is TGTGCCAGCAGTTTCCTGGCCAAAAACATTCAGTACTTC.

CDR3 protein: CASSLSLSPLNEQFF. The CDR3 nucleotides are TGCGCCAGCAGCCTTAGTCTATCCCCCTTGAATGAGCAGTTCTTC. This chain uses TRBV4-1 with TRBJ2-1, with D unclear. There are 15 residues in the CDR3. Germline CDR1 and CDR2: MGHRA and YSYEKL. Trimming cost V 4 bases and J 7 bases, with 17 bases left between them.

The chain employs TRBV30 and TRBJ2-7; D gene ambiguous. The germline V gene has CDR1 GTSNPN and CDR2 SVGIG (reference sequence). This CDR3 has 13 residues. The V and J ends lost 0 bases and 3 bases respectively, with 9 bases between them. The chain's CDR3 is CAWSVSGVYEQYF. The CDR3 DNA reads as TGTGCCTGGAGTGTATCCGGTGTCTACGAGCAGTACTTC.

CDR3 DNA: TGTGCCAGCAGCGCGGACAGAGAAAATTACGAGCAGTACTTC. Its protein is CASSADRENYEQYF. The chain carries TRBV7-9 and TRBJ2-7; possible D gene TRBD1, 6 bases. V shed 5 bases and J shed 4 bases, with 15 bases lying between them. The CDR3 extends over 14 amino acids. The germline V gene encodes CDR1 SEHNR and CDR2 FQNEAQ (reference sequence).

The chain combines TRBV27 with TRBJ2-1; 9 bases map to TRBD2. This CDR3 comprises 17 residues. Germline assignment: CDR1 MNHEY and CDR2 SMNVEV (reference sequence). The V and J ends lost 2 bases and 6 bases, in that order; junction bases with no gene match: 11. CDR3 sequence reads: CASSLRQTSGGGNEQFF. CDR3 DNA sequence: TGTGCCAGCAGTTTAAGGCAGACTAGCGGAGGGGGCAATGAGCAGTTCTTC.

V gene TRBV7-9 combines with J gene TRBJ2-4; D possibly corresponds to TRBD2 (6 bases). Germline V lookup: CDR1 SEHNR, CDR2 FQNEAQ (reference sequence). This CDR3 is built from 15 residues. The V end lost 5 bases, the J end lost 3 bases, and 14 bases lay between the germline ends. The CDR3 here is CASSRTGDVKNIQYF. DNA of the CDR3: TGTGCCAGCAGCCGAACGGGGGACGTCAAAAACATTCAGTACTTC.

The rearrangement joins TRBV5-1 to TRBJ2-1; 7 bases agree with TRBD2. Germline V CDR1 and CDR2: SGHRS, YFSETQ. The V gene end was trimmed by 2 bases and the J gene end by 10 bases; junction bases not matched to a gene: 15. The CDR3 is 16 residues long. CDR3 nucleotide sequence: TGCGCCAGCAGCTTAAACACAGCGGGGACCTCGGGGGAGCAGTTCTTC. This translates into CASSLNTAGTSGEQFF.

This clone is a singleton in its sample. This rearrangement joins TRBV5-1 to TRBJ2-3, with D maybe TRBD1 (6 bases). Germline V gene lookup returns CDR1 SGHRS and CDR2 YFSETQ. V shed 1 base and J shed 2 bases, with 14 bases lying between them. CDR3 length: 16 residues. This CDR3 reads CASSLQGSHNTDTQYF. CDR3 coding DNA: TGCGCCAGCAGCTTGCAGGGGTCTCATAACACAGATACGCAGTATTTT.

The rearrangement links TRBV11-2 to TRBJ2-3; 8 nucleotides match TRBD2. J lost 4 bases, V lost 2 bases, and 8 bases had no gene match. The germline V gene has CDR1 SGHAT and CDR2 FQNNGV. CDR3 size: 16 residues. The CDR3 coding sequence is TGTGCCAGCAGCTTAAAGGGGACTAGTTTCTCAGATACGCAGTATTTT. Translated: CASSLKGTSFSDTQYF.

J is TRBJ2-7 and V is TRBV6-5, with 7 bases that match TRBD1. This CDR3 is built from 13 residues. The junction had 7 bases not matched to a gene; V was cut back by 5 bases and J by 6 bases. Germline-derived CDR1 and CDR2 are MNHEY and SVGAGI. In DNA, the CDR3 is TGTGCCAGCAGTAGAAACAGGGGTAGCGAGCAGTACTTC. Encoded protein: CASSRNRGSEQYF.

The V and J genes are TRBV5-1 and TRBJ2-5; D may be TRBD1 (6 bases). This CDR3 spans 16 amino acids. V was pared by 3 bases and J by 7 bases, with 22 bases between. Germline V gene sequence: CDR1 SGHRS, CDR2 YFSETQ. DNA for the CDR3: TGCGCCAGCAGCTCCGCTACCGGGACAACACCCGGGACCCAGTACTTC. Residues: CASSSATGTTPGTQYF.

The chain is built from TRBV19 and TRBJ1-3; the D is unclear. From germline, CDR1 is LNHDA and CDR2 SQIVND (reference sequence). The V end was cut by 3 bases, the J end by 0 bases, with 12 bases between. The CDR3 covers 16 residues. The DNA for the CDR3 is TGTGCCAGTAGTATGTCTTCAATTAGCTCTGGAAACACCATATATTTT. Amino acid sequence: CASSMSSISSGNTIYF. The full variable domain, its missing parts supplied by reference TRBV19 and TRBJ1-3, is DGGITQSPKYLFRKEGQNVTLSCEQNLNHDAMYWYRQDPGQGLRLIYYSQIVNDFQKGDIAEGYSVSREKKESFPLTVTSAQKNPTAFYLCASSMSSISSGNTIYFGEGSWLTVV.

The rearrangement uses TRBV19 and TRBJ2-3; 11 nucleotides agree with TRBD2. CDR3 length: 14 residues. In germline, CDR1 is LNHDA, CDR2 SQIVND (reference sequence). Germline trimming cut 10 bases from V and 1 base from J; bases unmatched to any gene: 4. CDR3 sequence reads: CATGLADGTDTQYF. The CDR3, as DNA: TGTGCCACGGGACTAGCGGACGGCACAGATACGCAGTATTTT.

This chain uses TRBV2 with TRBJ1-5, with D perhaps matching TRBD1 (5 bases). Germline V gives CDR1 SNHLY, CDR2 FYNNEI. The CDR3 sequence is 15 residues long. Trimming removed 4 bases at V and 2 bases at J, with 12 bases between. CDR3 DNA sequence: TGTGCCAGCAGTGCGTTCAGGGTTGGCAATCAGCCCCAGCATTTT. Translation gives CASSAFRVGNQPQHF. Drawing the rest from reference TRBV2 and TRBJ1-5, the complete variable domain is EPEVTQTPSHQVTQMGQEVILRCVPISNHLYFYWYRQILGQKVEFLVSFYNNEISEKSEIFDDQFSVERPDGSNFTLKIRSTKLEDSAMYFCASSAFRVGNQPQHFGDGTRLSIL.

This clone occurred once. This rearrangement joins TRBV19 to TRBJ2-1, with 10 bases identical to TRBD1. This CDR3 has 15 residues. V trimming: 5 bases; J trimming: 8 bases; junction bases outside the gene matches: 9. Per the germline V gene, CDR1 is LNHDA and CDR2 is SQIVND (reference sequence). Here the CDR3 reads CASSAGTGERDEQFF. DNA for the CDR3: TGTGCCAGTAGTGCCGGGACAGGGGAAAGGGATGAGCAGTTCTTC.

The chain recombines TRBV27 with TRBJ1-2, with a weak D call TRBD1 (5 bases). CDR1 and CDR2 from the germline V gene are MNHEY and SMNVEV (reference sequence). The CDR3 contains 14 residues. Trimming left V 7 bases short and J 7 bases short, with 19 bases between. The CDR3 DNA reads as TGTGCCAGCACCTCCCCCGGGAGGGGCGGTGGCTACACCTTC. Protein product: CASTSPGRGGGYTF.